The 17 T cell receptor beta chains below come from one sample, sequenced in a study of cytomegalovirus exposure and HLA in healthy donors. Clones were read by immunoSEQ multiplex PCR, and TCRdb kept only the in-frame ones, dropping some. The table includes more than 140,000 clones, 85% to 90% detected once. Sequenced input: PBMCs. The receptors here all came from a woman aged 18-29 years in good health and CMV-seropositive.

In DNA form, the CDR3 reads TGTGCCAGCAGTCACTCCTACGAGCAGTACTTC. Amino acids: CASSHSYEQYF. The chain links TRBV21-1 to TRBJ2-7; the table's D call of TRBD1 was not tested on the DNA. TRBV21-1 is given as a pseudogene. CDR3 size: 11 residues.

CDR3 residues: CASSFRSSGELFF. The CDR3 region has the DNA TGTGCCAGCAGTTTCCGGTCATCCGGGGAGCTGTTTTTT. The V and J genes are TRBV25-1 and TRBJ2-2; no firm D call. CDR1 is MGHDK and CDR2 is SYGVNS in the germline V gene. The V gene lost 5 bases and the J gene lost 6 bases, with 10 bases spanning the gap. The CDR3 extends over 13 amino acids. The full variable domain, its missing parts supplied by reference TRBV25-1 and TRBJ2-2, is EADIYQTPRYLVIGTGKKITLECSQTMGHDKMYWYQQDPGMELHLIHYSYGVNSTEKGDLSSESTVSRIRTEHFPLTLESARPSHTSQYLCASSFRSSGELFFGEGSRLTVL.

CDR3 sequence: CASSPDRVYGTEAFF. CDR3 sequence (DNA): TGTGCCAGCAGCCCGGACAGGGTGTACGGCACTGAAGCTTTCTTT. The J gene is TRBJ1-1, the V gene TRBV7-8; 8 positions match TRBD1. Germline values: CDR1 SGHVS, CDR2 FQNEAQ. J gave up 4 bases and V 5 bases, and 9 bases lay outside the gene matches. This CDR3 is 15 amino acids long.

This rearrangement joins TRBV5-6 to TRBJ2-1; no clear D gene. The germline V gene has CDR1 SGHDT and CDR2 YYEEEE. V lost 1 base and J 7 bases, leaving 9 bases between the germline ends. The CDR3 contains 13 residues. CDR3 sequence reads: CASSLTAANEQFF. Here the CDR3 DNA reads TGTGCCAGCAGCTTGACTGCTGCAAATGAGCAGTTCTTC.

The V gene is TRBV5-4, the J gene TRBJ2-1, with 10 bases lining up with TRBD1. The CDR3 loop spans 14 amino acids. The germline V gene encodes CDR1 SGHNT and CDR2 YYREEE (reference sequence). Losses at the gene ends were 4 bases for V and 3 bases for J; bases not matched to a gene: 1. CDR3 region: CASSRTGGYNEQFF. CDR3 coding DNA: TGTGCCAGCAGCCGGACAGGGGGCTACAATGAGCAGTTCTTC.

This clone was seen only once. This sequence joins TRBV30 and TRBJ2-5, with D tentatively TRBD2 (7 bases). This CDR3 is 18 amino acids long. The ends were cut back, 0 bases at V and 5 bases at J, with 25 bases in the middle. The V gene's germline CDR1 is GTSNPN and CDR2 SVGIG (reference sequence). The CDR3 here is CAWSVGVGGLSLAETQYF. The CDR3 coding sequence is TGTGCCTGGAGTGTAGGGGTCGGGGGGCTGTCGCTTGCGGAGACCCAGTACTTC.

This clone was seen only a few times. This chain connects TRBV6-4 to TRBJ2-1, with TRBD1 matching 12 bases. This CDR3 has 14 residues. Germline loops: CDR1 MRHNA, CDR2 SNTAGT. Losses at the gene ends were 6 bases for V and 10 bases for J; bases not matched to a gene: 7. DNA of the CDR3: TGTGCCAGCAGCGGGACAGGGGGCGAACGGGAGCAGTTCTTC. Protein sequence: CASSGTGGEREQFF.

The CDR3 loop reads CSVESVTNYEQYF. DNA for the CDR3: TGCAGCGTTGAATCGGTGACAAACTACGAGCAGTACTTC. This chain joins TRBV29-1 and TRBJ2-7; no firm D call. V was clipped by 2 bases and J by 3 bases, with 11 bases between them. CDR3 length equals 13 residues. Germline-derived CDR1 and CDR2 are SQVTM and ANQGSEA.

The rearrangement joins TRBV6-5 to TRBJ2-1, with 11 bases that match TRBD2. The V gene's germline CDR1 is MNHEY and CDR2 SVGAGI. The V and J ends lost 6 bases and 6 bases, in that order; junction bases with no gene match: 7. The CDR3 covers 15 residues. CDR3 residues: CASRTVTSGANEQFF. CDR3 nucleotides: TGTGCCAGCAGAACCGTGACTAGCGGGGCCAATGAGCAGTTCTTC.

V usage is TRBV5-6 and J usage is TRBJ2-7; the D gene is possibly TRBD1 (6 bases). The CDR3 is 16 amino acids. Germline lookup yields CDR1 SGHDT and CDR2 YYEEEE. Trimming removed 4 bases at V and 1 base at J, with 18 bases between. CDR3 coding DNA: TGTGCCAGCAGCATACGGTACAGGGTACTATCCTACGAGCAGTACTTC. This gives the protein CASSIRYRVLSYEQYF.

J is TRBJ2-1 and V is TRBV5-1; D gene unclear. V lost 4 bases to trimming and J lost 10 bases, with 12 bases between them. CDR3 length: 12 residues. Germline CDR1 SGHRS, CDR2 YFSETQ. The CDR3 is CASSQDGVEQFF. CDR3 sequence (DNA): TGCGCCAGCAGCCAAGACGGAGTCGAGCAGTTCTTC. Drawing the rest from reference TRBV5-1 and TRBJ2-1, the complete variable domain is KAGVTQTPRYLIKTRGQQVTLSCSPISGHRSVSWYQQTPGQGLQFLFEYFSETQRNKGNFPGRFSGRQFSNSRSEMNVSTLELGDSALYLCASSQDGVEQFFGPGTRLTVL.

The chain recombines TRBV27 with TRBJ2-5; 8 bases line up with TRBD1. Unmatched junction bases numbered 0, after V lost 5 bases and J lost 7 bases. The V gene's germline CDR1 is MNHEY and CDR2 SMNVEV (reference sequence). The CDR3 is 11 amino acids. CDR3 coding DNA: TGTGCCAGCAGTGACAGGGGGACCCAGTACTTC. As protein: CASSDRGTQYF.

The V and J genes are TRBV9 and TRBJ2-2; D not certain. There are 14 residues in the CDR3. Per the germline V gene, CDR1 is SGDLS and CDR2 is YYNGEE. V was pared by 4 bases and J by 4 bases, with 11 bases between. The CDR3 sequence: CASSFARGTGELFF. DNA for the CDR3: TGTGCCAGCAGCTTCGCACGAGGCACCGGGGAGCTGTTTTTT.

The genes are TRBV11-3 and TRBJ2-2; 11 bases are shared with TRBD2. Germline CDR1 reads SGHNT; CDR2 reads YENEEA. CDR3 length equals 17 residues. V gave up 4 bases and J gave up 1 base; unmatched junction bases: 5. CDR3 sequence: CASSSWTSGLNTGELFF. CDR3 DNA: TGTGCCAGCAGCTCTTGGACTAGCGGGCTGAACACCGGGGAGCTGTTTTTT.

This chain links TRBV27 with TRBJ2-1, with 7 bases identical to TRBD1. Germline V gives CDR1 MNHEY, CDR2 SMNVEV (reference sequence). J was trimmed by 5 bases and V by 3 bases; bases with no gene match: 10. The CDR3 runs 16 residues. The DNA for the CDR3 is TGTGCCAGCAGTTTTAGATTAGGACAGGCCGACAATGAGCAGTTCTTC. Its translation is CASSFRLGQADNEQFF.

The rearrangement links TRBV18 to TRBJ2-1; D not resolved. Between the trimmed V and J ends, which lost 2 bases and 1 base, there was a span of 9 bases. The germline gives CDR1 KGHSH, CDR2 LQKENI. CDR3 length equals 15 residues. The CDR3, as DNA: TGTGCCAGCTCACCAGCATCAACATCCTACAATGAGCAGTTCTTC. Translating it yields CASSPASTSYNEQFF.

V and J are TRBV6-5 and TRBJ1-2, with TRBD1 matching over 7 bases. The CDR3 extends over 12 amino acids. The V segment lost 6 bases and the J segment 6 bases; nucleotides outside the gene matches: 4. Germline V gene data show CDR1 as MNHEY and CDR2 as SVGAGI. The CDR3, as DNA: TGTGCCAGCAGCCGAACAGGGGATGGCTACACCTTC. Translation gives CASSRTGDGYTF.